These 8 T cell receptor beta chains share one sample of origin, sequenced in a study of control samples from healthy donors and cancer patients. Libraries were prepared by immunoSEQ multiplex PCR; TCRdb keeps only in-frame clonotypes and omits some of them. The sample holds approximately 100,000 clones, roughly 88% seen once. Sequenced: blood. Every receptor here comes from a man aged 25 to 45 in good health.

The V and J genes are TRBV7-2 and TRBJ2-2; TRBD2 matches 7 bases. Unmatched junction bases numbered 8, after V lost 2 bases and J lost 8 bases. CDR1 and CDR2 from the germline V gene are SGHTA and FQGNSA. The CDR3 spans 15 residues. CDR3 sequence (DNA): TGTGCCAGCAGCTTATCTTGGGCTAGCGGAGGGGAGCTGTTTTTT. Translation: CASSLSWASGGELFF.

With regard to this clone: Other nucleotide sequences from this sample produce the same CDR3. Here the CDR3 reads CASSYTNYGYTF. The CDR3 DNA sequence: TGTGCCAGCAGTTACACTAACTATGGCTACACCTTC. The V and J genes are TRBV6-5 and TRBJ1-2, with D unclear. Germline loops: CDR1 MNHEY, CDR2 SVGAGI. This CDR3 is built from 12 residues. V lost 2 bases and J lost 0, with 1 base in between.

This chain joins TRBV20-1 and TRBJ2-7; 8 bases are a match to TRBD1. The CDR3 runs 15 residues. J was trimmed by 1 base and V by 3 bases; bases with no gene match: 8. Germline assignment: CDR1 DFQATT and CDR2 SNEGSKA (reference sequence). The CDR3 DNA is TGCAGTGCTAGTCATAATCAGGGGGCTTCCTACGAGCAGTACTTC. This translates into CSASHNQGASYEQYF.

The chain has TRBV7-2 and TRBJ2-7; 7 bases fit TRBD1. Germline CDR1 is SGHTA and CDR2 is FQGNSA. Trimming removed 1 base from V and 6 bases from J; junction bases left unmatched: 0. This CDR3 has 12 residues. Here the CDR3 DNA reads TGTGCCAGCAGCTTAGACAGGGGCGAGCAGTACTTC. Its translation is CASSLDRGEQYF.

This clone rates as medium-sized. The chain couples TRBV6-4 to TRBJ2-3; TRBD2 aligns across 10 bases. V shed 0 bases and J 1 base; nucleotides not matched to a gene: 1. Germline lookup yields CDR1 MRHNA and CDR2 SNTAGT. The CDR3 runs 16 residues. CDR3 nucleotides: TGTGCCAGCAGTGACTCGGGGACTAGCGGCACAGATACGCAGTATTTT. It is translated as CASSDSGTSGTDTQYF.

The chain recombines TRBV30 with TRBJ1-2; possibly TRBD1 for D (5 bases). Germline V gene sequence: CDR1 GTSNPN, CDR2 SVGIG (reference sequence). V was pared by 1 base and J by 4 bases, with 16 bases between. The CDR3 extends over 15 amino acids. The CDR3 sequence is CAWSGDLGTPYGYTF. Written as DNA, the CDR3 is TGTGCCTGGAGTGGTGATTTAGGGACTCCCTATGGCTACACCTTC.

The V call is TRBV19, the J call TRBJ2-1; 10 positions agree with TRBD2. Per germline, CDR1 LNHDA and CDR2 SQIVND (reference sequence). The CDR3 extends over 14 amino acids. The V and J ends lost 9 bases and 6 bases, in that order; junction bases with no gene match: 8. The CDR3 loop reads CASTKAGGTNEQFF. The DNA for the CDR3 is TGTGCCAGCACTAAAGCGGGAGGGACCAATGAGCAGTTCTTC.

The genes are TRBV6-5 and TRBJ2-3, with D perhaps TRBD2 (6 bases). Trimming removed 10 bases at V and 1 base at J, with 15 bases between. CDR3 length equals 14 residues. Germline V CDR1 and CDR2: MNHEY, SVGAGI. The CDR3: CATLAGLGTDTQYF. CDR3 coding DNA: TGTGCCACACTCGCGGGGCTCGGCACAGATACGCAGTATTTT.